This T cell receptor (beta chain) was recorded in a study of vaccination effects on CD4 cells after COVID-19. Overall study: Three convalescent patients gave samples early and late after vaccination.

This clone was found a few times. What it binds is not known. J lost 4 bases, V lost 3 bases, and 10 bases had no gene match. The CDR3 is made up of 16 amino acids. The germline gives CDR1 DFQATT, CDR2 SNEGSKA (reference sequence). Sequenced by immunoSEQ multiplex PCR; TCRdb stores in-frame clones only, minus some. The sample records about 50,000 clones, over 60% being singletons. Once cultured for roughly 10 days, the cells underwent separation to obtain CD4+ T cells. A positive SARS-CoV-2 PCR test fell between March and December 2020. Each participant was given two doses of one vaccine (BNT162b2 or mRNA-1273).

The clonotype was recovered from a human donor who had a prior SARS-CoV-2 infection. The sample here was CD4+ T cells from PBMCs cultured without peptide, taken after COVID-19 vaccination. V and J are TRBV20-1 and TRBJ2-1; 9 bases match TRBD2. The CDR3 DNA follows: TGCAGTGCTAGTTCGTTCCTAGCGGGAATTTACAATGAGCAGTTCTTC. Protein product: CSASSFLAGIYNEQFF.